Reported below is one TCR beta chain. Its antigen is as yet unknown. This entry belongs to a study of T cell responses to AZD1222 COVID-19 vaccine. The method was immunoSEQ multiplex PCR; TCRdb's version includes in-frame clones alone and lacks a portion of them. The sample contains roughly 80,000 clones, just over 90% of which appear only once. Trimming cost V 7 bases and J 7 bases, with 8 bases left between them. CDR1 and CDR2 from the germline V gene are LNHDA and SQIVND (reference sequence). The CDR3 totals 11 residues. Study observations and caveats: Close to half of all spike-specific TCRs reportedly target regions of the variants that are unmutated.

This clonotype originated in an adult in good health. The chain is built from TRBV19 and TRBJ1-5, with unresolved D. Here the sequenced sample was peripheral blood, taken on day 0 of MenACWY control vaccination. CDR3 sequence reads: CASNSEQPQHF. The CDR3 nucleotides are TGTGCCAGTAATTCAGAGCAGCCCCAGCATTTT.